Shown below are 32 T cell receptor beta chains from a single sample sequenced in a study of identical twins. TCRdb analysed the 5' RACE reads with MiXCR anew, one entry per CDR3 protein. The table has approximately 550,000 distinct CDR3 sequences, 20% to 25% seen once. The same sample was also studied in work on yellow fever vaccine responses in identical twins.

Sequenced material: CD4+ T cells sorted from blood. The source of these receptors is a woman younger than 35 in good health.

The chain couples TRBV5-1 to TRBJ2-1; D is perhaps TRBD2 (5 bases). Germline CDR1 reads SGHRS; CDR2 reads YFSETQ. There are 16 residues in the CDR3. V was cut by 0 bases and J by 0 bases, with 10 bases left in between. The CDR3, as DNA: TGCGCCAGCAGCTTGGAGCGGCTAGCCTCCTACAATGAGCAGTTCTTC. It translates to CASSLERLASYNEQFF.

This clonotype has ten or more counts. This chain uses TRBV12-3 or TRBV12-4 with TRBJ2-1; D call uncertain. V shed 3 bases and J shed 9 bases, with 6 bases lying between them. The CDR3 loop spans 11 amino acids. The CDR3 DNA follows: TGTGCCAGCAGTTTTGTGGGTGAGCAGTTCTTC. It translates to CASSFVGEQFF.

This chain connects TRBV5-1 to TRBJ2-5; TRBD1 agrees at 7 bases. V dropped 0 bases and J dropped 5; count of bases not matched to a gene: 10. The CDR3 extends over 16 amino acids. CDR1 and CDR2 (germline): SGHRS, YFSETQ. CDR3 sequence reads: CASSLVWAGGRETQYF. CDR3 DNA: TGCGCCAGCAGCTTGGTCTGGGCAGGGGGACGTGAGACCCAGTACTTC.

The V and J genes are TRBV3-1 and TRBJ1-5; D gene unclear. The V and J ends lost 1 base and 4 bases respectively, with 8 bases between them. In germline, CDR1 is LGHDT, CDR2 YNNKEL (reference sequence). CDR3 length: 14 residues. This CDR3 is CASSQVPGNQPQHF. CDR3 bases: TGTGCCAGCAGCCAAGTGCCGGGAAATCAGCCCCAGCATTTT.

The chain is built from TRBV11-1 and TRBJ2-1, with TRBD2 identical over 7 bases. V lost 3 bases and J lost 0; bases outside the gene matches: 17. CDR1 is SGHAT and CDR2 is FQDESV in the germline V gene (reference sequence). The CDR3 contains 20 residues. The CDR3 nucleotides read TGTGCCAGCAGCTTTACGCTGGCACGATTAGAGCGGGACTCCTACAATGAGCAGTTCTTC. Protein sequence: CASSFTLARLERDSYNEQFF.

This clonotype was counted between two and nine times. This rearrangement joins TRBV6-1 to TRBJ1-6, with D possibly matching TRBD1 (5 bases). Looked up from germline, CDR1 is MNHNS and CDR2 is SASEGT. The CDR3 runs 14 residues. Trimming removed 4 bases from V and 8 bases from J, with 12 bases in between. The CDR3 DNA reads as TGTGCCAGCAGTGCACCAGGGAGCCATTCACCCCTCCACTTT. It specifies CASSAPGSHSPLHF.

The chain combines TRBV19 with TRBJ2-2, with a possible D match to TRBD2 (5 bases). The germline V gene encodes CDR1 LNHDA and CDR2 SQIVND (reference sequence). The CDR3 is 14 residues long. With 7 bases removed from V and 6 bases from J, the gap between germline ends came to 15 bases. Written as DNA, the CDR3 is TGTGCCAGTAAGATGAGAGGGTTCGCCGGGGAGCTGTTTTTT. Encoded protein: CASKMRGFAGELFF.

The J gene is TRBJ2-1, the V gene TRBV5-1; D not resolved. The germline CDR1 and CDR2 sequences are SGHRS and YFSETQ. The CDR3 consists of 14 residues. V was trimmed by 2 bases and J by 7 bases, leaving 13 bases between them. CDR3 region: CASSFTNIGNEQFF. CDR3 DNA sequence: TGCGCCAGCAGCTTCACCAACATCGGAAATGAGCAGTTCTTC. Using reference TRBV5-1 and TRBJ2-1 for the parts outside the CDR3, the full variable domain is KAGVTQTPRYLIKTRGQQVTLSCSPISGHRSVSWYQQTPGQGLQFLFEYFSETQRNKGNFPGRFSGRQFSNSRSEMNVSTLELGDSALYLCASSFTNIGNEQFFGPGTRLTVL.

This clonotype has a handful of counts. J is TRBJ2-7 and V is TRBV5-1, with D uncertain. V was cut by 3 bases and J by 3 bases, with 13 bases left in between. The CDR3 is made up of 14 amino acids. Germline V gene data show CDR1 as SGHRS and CDR2 as YFSETQ. For the CDR3, the DNA is TGCGCCAGCAGCTGGGCGACCGAAAACTACGAGCAGTACTTC. Its translation: CASSWATENYEQYF.

This clonotype was found a few times. The chain is built from TRBV10-3 and TRBJ1-2; D may be TRBD1 (5 bases). Germline V CDR1 and CDR2: ENHRY, SYGVKD. With 7 bases removed from V and 4 bases from J, the gap between germline ends came to 19 bases. CDR3 size: 15 residues. DNA of the CDR3: TGTGCCATCACCGAGACAGCTAATATGGGCTATGGCTACACCTTC. Residues: CAITETANMGYGYTF.

The gene calls are TRBV28 and TRBJ1-2; D is possibly TRBD1 (6 bases). This CDR3 has 17 residues. CDR1 MDHEN and CDR2 SYDVKM come from the germline V gene. The V end lost 4 bases, the J end lost 2 bases, and 20 bases lay between the germline ends. The CDR3 sequence is CASSSPPIDRRNYGYTF. The CDR3 DNA reads TGTGCCAGCAGTTCACCTCCCATCGACAGGAGAAACTATGGCTACACCTTC.

V gene TRBV7-2 combines with J gene TRBJ2-6, with D hard to call. CDR1 is SGHTA and CDR2 is FQGNSA in the germline V gene. This CDR3 has 16 amino acids. V gave up 0 bases and J gave up 1 base, with 7 bases separating them. The CDR3 is CASSLARGSGANVLTF. CDR3 sequence (DNA): TGTGCCAGCAGCTTAGCAAGAGGATCTGGGGCCAACGTCCTGACTTTC.

The genes are TRBV10-3 and TRBJ2-2, with D unclear. This CDR3 comprises 15 residues. The germline gives CDR1 ENHRY, CDR2 SYGVKD. V lost 7 bases to trimming and J lost 0 bases, with 12 bases between them. CDR3 amino acids: CAITLDGTNTGELFF. The CDR3 DNA sequence: TGTGCCATCACTCTGGACGGCACGAACACCGGGGAGCTGTTTTTT.

This clonotype came up a few times. The gene calls are TRBV29-1 and TRBJ2-5; TRBD1 matches 8 bases. V was pared by 7 bases and J by 4 bases, with 8 bases of the junction left unmatched. This CDR3 has 13 amino acids. Germline assignment: CDR1 SQVTM and CDR2 ANQGSEA. The CDR3 loop is CSASGQGVETQYF. CDR3 nucleotides: TGCAGCGCCAGCGGACAGGGTGTAGAGACCCAGTACTTC.

This clonotype was counted a few times. The rearrangement joins TRBV12-3 or TRBV12-4 to TRBJ1-1; D gene ambiguous. V was shortened by 3 bases and J by 4 bases, with 15 bases between the two germline ends. The CDR3 extends over 15 amino acids. This CDR3 is CASSFRVGPGTEAFF. The CDR3 DNA follows: TGTGCCAGCAGTTTCCGTGTTGGGCCGGGCACTGAAGCTTTCTTT.

This clonotype was recorded at least ten times. The genes are TRBV5-1 and TRBJ1-4; D gene unclear. Germline V gene sequence: CDR1 SGHRS, CDR2 YFSETQ. The CDR3 is 14 residues long. Trimming stripped 4 bases from V and 0 bases from J, with 7 bases between. Here the CDR3 DNA reads TGCGCCAGCAGCAAACGTGCAACTAATGAAAAACTGTTTTTT. Translation: CASSKRATNEKLFF.

J is TRBJ2-1 and V is TRBV20-1; TRBD2 aligns across 11 bases. CDR1 and CDR2 from the germline V gene are DFQATT and SNEGSKA (reference sequence). This CDR3 comprises 16 residues. V trimming: 3 bases; J trimming: 6 bases; junction bases outside the gene matches: 10. CDR3 sequence reads: CSARSVAGGRVNEQFF. CDR3 DNA sequence: TGCAGTGCTAGGTCCGTAGCGGGAGGGCGTGTCAATGAGCAGTTCTTC.

This clonotype was detected only a few times. The chain recombines TRBV5-1 with TRBJ2-1; TRBD2 aligns across 10 bases. The CDR3 sequence is 16 residues long. CDR1 and CDR2 from the germline V gene are SGHRS and YFSETQ. The trim removed 0 bases at V and 10 bases at J, leaving 10 bases unmatched. The CDR3 DNA is TGCGCCAGCAGCTTGGGCCCAGCGGGGGGGCATGAGGAGCAGTTCTTC. Protein: CASSLGPAGGHEEQFF.

The rearrangement uses TRBV18 and TRBJ2-1, with TRBD2 identical over 7 bases. The V gene end was trimmed by 2 bases and the J gene end by 8 bases; junction bases not matched to a gene: 0. The CDR3 spans 12 residues. Germline V gene lookup returns CDR1 KGHSH and CDR2 LQKENI. The CDR3 sequence is CASSPGRDEQFF. The DNA for the CDR3 is TGTGCCAGCTCACCAGGGAGGGATGAGCAGTTCTTC.

This chain links TRBV12-3 or TRBV12-4 with TRBJ1-1; possible D gene TRBD1, 5 bases. The CDR3 is 13 amino acids. Trimming took 7 bases from V and 1 from J, leaving 10 bases between them. The CDR3, as DNA: TGTGCCAGCACCCGACAGAGGAACACTGAAGCTTTCTTT. Its protein is CASTRQRNTEAFF.

The chain joins TRBV15 to TRBJ1-1; D is possibly TRBD1 (5 bases). Germline CDR1 is LNHNV and CDR2 is YYDKDF (reference sequence). V was cut by 1 base and J by 3 bases, with 9 bases left in between. The CDR3 loop spans 14 amino acids. CDR3 DNA sequence: TGTGCCACCAGCAGAGGGGACGTCTACACTGAAGCTTTCTTT. It translates to CATSRGDVYTEAFF.

This clonotype has a handful of counts. The chain uses TRBV3-1 and TRBJ2-7; TRBD2 is a possible D gene (5 bases). This CDR3 contains 12 residues. The germline V and J ends were trimmed by 3 bases and 6 bases, with 9 bases remaining between them. Germline values: CDR1 LGHDT, CDR2 YNNKEL (reference sequence). This CDR3 reads CASSQGRLEQYF. The CDR3 nucleotides read TGTGCCAGCAGCCAGGGGAGACTCGAGCAGTACTTC.

J is TRBJ2-1 and V is TRBV11-2; TRBD2 aligns across 10 bases. Trimming took 6 bases from V and 6 from J; bases not matched to a gene: 17. There are 18 residues in the CDR3. Germline V gene sequence: CDR1 SGHAT, CDR2 FQNNGV. The CDR3 bases are TGTGCCAGCAGTCCGCAAGCGGGAGGGTATTCTTGGGGCAATGAGCAGTTCTTC. Translation gives CASSPQAGGYSWGNEQFF.

This clonotype was recorded at least ten times. This sequence joins TRBV7-8 and TRBJ2-7, with D unclear. CDR3 length equals 12 residues. Germline loops: CDR1 SGHVS, CDR2 FQNEAQ. Trimming removed 1 base at V and 1 base at J, with 2 bases between. In DNA, the CDR3 is TGTGCCAGCAGCTTAGTATCCTACGAGCAGTACTTC. It translates to CASSLVSYEQYF.

This clonotype was counted between two and nine times. This rearrangement joins TRBV20-1 to TRBJ2-1; TRBD2 agrees at 9 bases. The germline gives CDR1 DFQATT, CDR2 SNEGSKA (reference sequence). This CDR3 contains 14 residues. Trimming removed 2 bases from V and 7 bases from J; junction bases left unmatched: 6. The CDR3 DNA reads as TGCAGTGCTAGACCCGCGGGGGGGCGAAATGAGCAGTTCTTC. Translation gives CSARPAGGRNEQFF.

The CDR3 is CAISERGPYEQYF. DNA of the CDR3: TGTGCCATCAGTGAGAGGGGACCCTACGAGCAGTACTTC. The V call is TRBV10-3, the J call TRBJ2-7; possibly TRBD1 or TRBD2 for D (5 bases each). V was trimmed by 2 bases and J by 2 bases, leaving 7 bases between them. CDR3 length: 13 amino acids. The germline CDR1 and CDR2 sequences are ENHRY and SYGVKD.

In its sample, this clonotype was seen a few times. The rearrangement links TRBV6-1 to TRBJ1-5, with unresolved D. CDR3 length equals 13 residues. Germline V gene data show CDR1 as MNHNS and CDR2 as SASEGT. V lost 4 bases, J lost 6 bases, and 10 bases lay in between. The CDR3 spells CASSGLMGQPQHF. The CDR3 DNA reads TGTGCCAGCAGTGGTTTAATGGGTCAGCCCCAGCATTTT.

This clonotype was seen only a few times. The chain joins TRBV11-2 to TRBJ2-3; the D is unclear. V dropped 2 bases and J dropped 6 bases, with 12 bases sitting between them. Germline CDR1 reads SGHAT; CDR2 reads FQNNGV. This CDR3 is built from 14 residues. In DNA form, the CDR3 reads TGTGCCAGCAGCTTAAGGGTGGGTCCCGATACGCAGTATTTT. Translated: CASSLRVGPDTQYF.

This sequence joins TRBV19 and TRBJ2-1, with 7 bases identical to TRBD2. Trimming cost V 3 bases and J 5 bases; bases outside gene matches: 7. The CDR3 is 15 amino acids. Per the germline V gene, CDR1 is LNHDA and CDR2 is SQIVND (reference sequence). The CDR3 spells CASSILAAANNEQFF. In DNA, the CDR3 is TGTGCCAGTAGTATCCTAGCGGCGGCCAACAATGAGCAGTTCTTC. The variable domain in full, completed from reference TRBV19 and TRBJ2-1, reads DGGITQSPKYLFRKEGQNVTLSCEQNLNHDAMYWYRQDPGQGLRLIYYSQIVNDFQKGDIAEGYSVSREKKESFPLTVTSAQKNPTAFYLCASSILAAANNEQFFGPGTRLTVL.

This clonotype was seen more than once but under ten times. This chain uses TRBV5-1 with TRBJ2-1; D uncertain. V lost 4 bases and J 2 bases, leaving 13 bases between the germline ends. Germline V gene data show CDR1 as SGHRS and CDR2 as YFSETQ. The CDR3 runs 15 residues. CDR3 in DNA: TGCGCCAGCAGCGCGTCCGGTACGGCCTACAATGAGCAGTTCTTC. This gives the protein CASSASGTAYNEQFF.

This clonotype came up a few times. This chain joins TRBV2 and TRBJ2-1, with D possibly TRBD1 on 5 matching bases. The CDR3 loop spans 16 amino acids. CDR1 SNHLY and CDR2 FYNNEI come from the germline V gene. Between the trimmed V and J ends, which lost 8 bases and 0 bases, there was a span of 17 bases. This CDR3 reads CASGSTALSSYNEQFF. CDR3 sequence (DNA): TGTGCCAGCGGATCGACAGCCCTGAGCTCCTACAATGAGCAGTTCTTC.

This clonotype showed up just a few times. The chain employs TRBV20-1 and TRBJ1-2; no clear D gene. The CDR3 loop spans 10 amino acids. The germline CDR1 and CDR2 sequences are DFQATT and SNEGSKA (reference sequence). V was clipped by 6 bases and J by 2 bases, with 4 bases between them. The CDR3 DNA sequence: TGCAGTGCGGAGAACTATGGCTACACCTTC. Protein sequence: CSAENYGYTF.